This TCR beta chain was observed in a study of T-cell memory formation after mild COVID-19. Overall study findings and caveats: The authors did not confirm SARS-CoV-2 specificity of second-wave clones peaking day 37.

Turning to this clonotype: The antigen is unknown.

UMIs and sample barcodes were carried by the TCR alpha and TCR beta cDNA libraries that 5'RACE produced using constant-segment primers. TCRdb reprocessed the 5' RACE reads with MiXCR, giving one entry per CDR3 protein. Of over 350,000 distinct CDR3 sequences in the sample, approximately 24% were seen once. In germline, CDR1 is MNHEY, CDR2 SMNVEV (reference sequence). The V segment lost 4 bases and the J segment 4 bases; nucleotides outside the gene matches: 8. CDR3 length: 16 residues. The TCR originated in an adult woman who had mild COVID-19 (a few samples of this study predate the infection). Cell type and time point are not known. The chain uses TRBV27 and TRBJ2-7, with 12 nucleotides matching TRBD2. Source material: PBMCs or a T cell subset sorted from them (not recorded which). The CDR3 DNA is TGTGCCAGCAGTTCTGAAAGACTAGCGGGAGCTTACGAGCAGTACTTC. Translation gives CASSSERLAGAYEQYF.